Below are 15 T cell receptor beta chains sequenced from a single sample in a study of blood T cell repertoires in COVID-19. Libraries were prepared by immunoSEQ multiplex PCR; TCRdb keeps only in-frame clonotypes and omits some of them. This sample carries 200,000 to 250,000 clones, 84% of them seen once, and the ten largest clones take roughly 2.4%. The sequencing input was peripheral blood. The receptors were gathered from a woman between 55 and 75 years old with acute or convalescent COVID-19.

The V call is TRBV10-3, the J call TRBJ2-7; 9 bases match TRBD2. J was trimmed by 2 bases and V by 4 bases; bases with no gene match: 3. Per germline, CDR1 ENHRY and CDR2 SYGVKD. The CDR3 is 14 residues long. CDR3 in amino acids: CAISVKRGAYEQYF. CDR3 sequence (DNA): TGTGCCATCAGTGTTAAGCGGGGGGCCTACGAGCAGTACTTC.

The chain carries TRBV2 and TRBJ1-3; D gene uncertain. CDR3 size: 15 residues. Trimming shortened V by 6 bases and J by 1 base, and 13 bases separated the two germline ends. Germline CDR1 SNHLY, CDR2 FYNNEI. This chain's CDR3 is CASRTGRGSGNTIYF. The CDR3 DNA is TGTGCCAGCAGGACGGGGAGAGGATCTGGAAACACCATATATTTT. The full variable domain, rest sourced from reference TRBV2 and TRBJ1-3, is EPEVTQTPSHQVTQMGQEVILRCVPISNHLYFYWYRQILGQKVEFLVSFYNNEISEKSEIFDDQFSVERPDGSNFTLKIRSTKLEDSAMYFCASRTGRGSGNTIYFGEGSWLTVV.

Note on this clone: This same CDR3 is encoded by further DNA sequences in the sample. The chain has TRBV5-1 and TRBJ2-2, with TRBD2 matching over 15 bases. CDR3 length: 17 amino acids. The germline gives CDR1 SGHRS, CDR2 YFSETQ. Unmatched junction bases numbered 5, after V lost 4 bases and J lost 4 bases. The DNA of the CDR3 is TGCGCCAGCAGCAGGGGACTAGCGGGGGGCTTCACCGGGGAGCTGTTTTTT. Its translation is CASSRGLAGGFTGELFF.

CDR3 coding DNA: TGTGCCAGCTCACCAAGCAGGGGTTTGAATGAAAAACTGTTTTTT. It yields the protein CASSPSRGLNEKLFF. This chain links TRBV18 with TRBJ1-4, with D perhaps TRBD1 (6 bases). This CDR3 contains 15 residues. V lost 2 bases and J 5 bases, leaving 12 bases between the germline ends. The germline V gene has CDR1 KGHSH and CDR2 LQKENI.

With regard to this clone: At one of its ends the junction is not consistent with the germline gene, which may arise from a read error. The V call is TRBV5-1, the J call TRBJ2-1, with 9 bases matching TRBD2. This CDR3 is 13 amino acids long. The germline gives CDR1 SGHRS, CDR2 YFSETQ. CDR3 nucleotides: TGCGCCAGCAGCTTGGTGCCTAGCGGGGATTCGGTCTTC. Its protein is CASSLVPSGDSVF.

V usage is TRBV18 and J usage is TRBJ1-5, with TRBD1 matching 8 bases. This CDR3 is 14 amino acids long. Trimming removed 3 bases from V and 6 bases from J; junction bases left unmatched: 4. The V gene's germline CDR1 is KGHSH and CDR2 LQKENI. CDR3 sequence: CASSPTGGGQPQHF. Here the CDR3 DNA reads TGTGCCAGCTCACCCACAGGGGGTGGTCAGCCCCAGCATTTT.

This sequence joins TRBV19 and TRBJ1-5; 8 bases are a match to TRBD1. CDR3 length: 16 amino acids. The trim removed 4 bases at V and 4 bases at J, leaving 9 bases unmatched. Germline lookup yields CDR1 LNHDA and CDR2 SQIVND (reference sequence). CDR3 bases: TGTGCCAGTAGTAAAAAAAACAGGGGGGGGAATCAGCCCCAGCATTTT. This sequence encodes CASSKKNRGGNQPQHF.

This chain uses TRBV7-9 with TRBJ1-4, with 9 positions matching TRBD1. CDR1 is SEHNR and CDR2 is FQNEAQ in the germline V gene (reference sequence). This CDR3 is built from 16 residues. J lost 2 bases, V lost 6 bases, and 7 bases had no gene match. CDR3 loop: CASSQGQGSTNEKLFF. Written as DNA, the CDR3 is TGTGCCAGCAGTCAAGGACAGGGGAGCACTAATGAAAAACTGTTTTTT.

This chain connects TRBV3-1 (or the pseudogene TRBV3-2) to TRBJ1-2; D possibly corresponds to TRBD1 (6 bases). Germline lookup yields CDR1 LGHDT and CDR2 YNNKEL (reference sequence). CDR3 length equals 16 residues. Trimming cost V 1 base and J 2 bases, with 14 bases left between them. The CDR3: CASSQGGRGLNYGYTF. As DNA, the CDR3 is TGTGCCAGCAGCCAAGGAGGGCGGGGGCTGAACTATGGCTACACCTTC.

The rearrangement joins TRBV4-1 to TRBJ1-1; D remains unclear. Trimming stripped 2 bases from V and 2 bases from J, with 9 bases between. CDR1 MGHRA and CDR2 YSYEKL come from the germline V gene. This CDR3 is built from 14 residues. The CDR3 region is CASSQQAYNTEAFF. CDR3 sequence (DNA): TGCGCCAGCAGCCAACAAGCCTACAACACTGAAGCTTTCTTT.

This clone was seen a handful of times. This rearrangement joins TRBV30 to TRBJ1-2, with 10 bases aligning to TRBD1. Trimming removed 8 bases from V and 8 bases from J; junction bases left unmatched: 5. This CDR3 is built from 11 residues. Germline loops: CDR1 GTSNPN, CDR2 SVGIG (reference sequence). CDR3 amino acids: CATGTGEGYTF. In nucleotides, the CDR3 is TGTGCCACTGGGACAGGGGAAGGCTACACCTTC.

V and J are TRBV9 and TRBJ1-2; no firm D call. Deletions cut 5 bases from V and 4 bases from J, with 12 bases between. The CDR3 covers 13 residues. Germline-derived CDR1 and CDR2 are SGDLS and YYNGEE. The CDR3, as DNA: TGTGCCAGCAGTGATTCAGAACCCTATGGCTACACCTTC. Protein: CASSDSEPYGYTF.

V is TRBV7-8 and J is TRBJ2-3, with 12 bases that match TRBD2. The germline gives CDR1 SGHVS, CDR2 FQNEAQ. V was clipped by 1 base and J by 4 bases; unmatched bases: 3. The CDR3 is 16 amino acids. CDR3 nucleotides: TGTGCCAGCAGCTTAGGATCTAGCGGGGGGGCAGATACGCAGTATTTT. Translating gives CASSLGSSGGADTQYF. The full variable domain, in which reference TRBV7-8 and TRBJ2-3 provide the parts outside the CDR3, is GAGVSQSPRYKVAKRGQDVALRCDPISGHVSLFWYQQALGQGPEFLTYFQNEAQLDKSGLPSDRFFAERPEGSVSTLKIQRTQQEDSAVYLCASSLGSSGGADTQYFGPGTRLTVL.

The chain joins TRBV27 to TRBJ1-2; D gene uncertain. CDR1 and CDR2 (germline): MNHEY, SMNVEV (reference sequence). The ends were cut back, 2 bases at V and 1 base at J, with 11 bases in the middle. This CDR3 spans 15 amino acids. CDR3 in amino acids: CASSLRVEGNYGYTF. DNA of the CDR3: TGTGCCAGCAGTTTACGCGTTGAGGGTAACTATGGCTACACCTTC.

The V call is TRBV29-1, the J call TRBJ1-5, with 9 bases identical to TRBD1. J gave up 4 bases and V 7 bases, and 8 bases lay outside the gene matches. The CDR3 contains 14 residues. Germline V gene lookup returns CDR1 SQVTM and CDR2 ANQGSEA. The CDR3 DNA reads as TGCAGCGCGAGGGGGACAGGGATAAATCAGCCCCAGCATTTT. Translating it yields CSARGTGINQPQHF.